These 13 T cell receptor beta chains came from one sample sequenced in a study of blood T cell repertoires in COVID-19. Profiled with immunoSEQ multiplex PCR; TCRdb holds only in-frame clones, not every one. The sample records around 200,000 clones, 70% to 90% being singletons. The sample consisted of peripheral blood. These TCRs come from a woman aged 18-29 years who had recovered from COVID-19.

The chain carries TRBV29-1 and TRBJ2-7; a weak D match, TRBD2 (6 bases). The V end lost 7 bases, the J end lost 3 bases, and 16 bases lay between the germline ends. Germline CDR1 is SQVTM and CDR2 is ANQGSEA. CDR3 length: 13 amino acids. CDR3 residues: CSAQPSGGYEQYF. The CDR3 DNA follows: TGCAGCGCCCAGCCGTCCGGGGGCTACGAGCAGTACTTC.

For the CDR3, the DNA is TGCGCCCCTCAGGGAGGAGAGCAGCCCCAGCATTTT. Translation: CAPQGGEQPQHF. The chain uses TRBV23-1 and TRBJ1-5; D might be TRBD1 (5 bases). TRBV23-1 is an ORF, and what it does is uncertain. The V end was cut by 11 bases, the J end by 7 bases, with 15 bases between. The CDR3 is 12 residues long.

CDR3 coding DNA: TGTGCCACCAAGCCAGGGGGGTACAATGAGCAGTTCTTC. This translates into CATKPGGYNEQFF. V and J are TRBV6-5 and TRBJ2-1, with D perhaps TRBD1 (7 bases). The germline gives CDR1 MNHEY, CDR2 SVGAGI. The CDR3 runs 13 residues. V lost 10 bases and J lost 4, with 14 bases in between.

The chain is built from TRBV7-3 and TRBJ2-6; TRBD1 is a possible D gene (5 bases). Germline V gives CDR1 SGHTA, CDR2 FQGTGA. The V gene lost 5 bases and the J gene lost 2 bases, with 22 bases spanning the gap. CDR3 size: 19 residues. The CDR3 reads CASSPHAHTGPTGANVLTF. The CDR3 DNA reads as TGTGCCAGCAGCCCCCACGCGCATACAGGACCTACTGGGGCCAACGTCCTGACTTTC.

The rearrangement joins TRBV3-1 (or the pseudogene TRBV3-2) to TRBJ2-1; TRBD2 matches 14 bases. V was clipped by 3 bases and J by 4 bases; unmatched bases: 2. This CDR3 is built from 16 residues. Germline lookup yields CDR1 LGHDT and CDR2 YNNKEL (reference sequence). CDR3: CASSHGTSGRYNEQFF. The CDR3 region has the DNA TGTGCCAGCAGCCACGGGACTAGCGGGAGATACAATGAGCAGTTCTTC.

V gene TRBV5-6 combines with J gene TRBJ2-7; 13 nucleotides match TRBD2. Losses at the gene ends were 1 base for V and 3 bases for J; bases not matched to a gene: 4. Germline assignment: CDR1 SGHDT and CDR2 YYEEEE. The CDR3 extends over 16 amino acids. CDR3 nucleotides: TGTGCCAGCAGCTTGTACGGGACTAGCGGGATCTACGAGCAGTACTTC. Protein product: CASSLYGTSGIYEQYF.

V usage is TRBV5-6 and J usage is TRBJ1-1; a possible D gene is TRBD1 (5 bases). Trimming took off 1 base at V and 2 bases at J, with 18 bases between the two ends. Germline values: CDR1 SGHDT, CDR2 YYEEEE. This CDR3 region has 17 residues. For the CDR3, the DNA is TGTGCCAGCAGCTTGTTGCCCCTTTTAGGGGTCAACACTGAAGCTTTCTTT. Amino acid sequence: CASSLLPLLGVNTEAFF.

This chain uses TRBV19 with TRBJ2-5; D is perhaps TRBD2 (6 bases). Germline assignment: CDR1 LNHDA and CDR2 SQIVND (reference sequence). The CDR3 extends over 13 amino acids. Trimming left V 6 bases short and J 4 bases short, with 12 bases between. CDR3 sequence (DNA): TGTGCCAGTAGCGCGGGACTGACAGAGACCCAGTACTTC. Protein product: CASSAGLTETQYF.

The chain couples TRBV4-1 to TRBJ2-7; a weak D match, TRBD2 (6 bases). Germline V gene sequence: CDR1 MGHRA, CDR2 YSYEKL. CDR3 length: 18 residues. V gave up 0 bases and J gave up 5 bases, with 23 bases separating them. CDR3 sequence reads: CASSQDNWDARERNEQYF. The CDR3 DNA sequence: TGCGCCAGCAGCCAAGATAATTGGGACGCCCGGGAGAGGAACGAGCAGTACTTC.

This chain links TRBV30 with TRBJ2-7; D remains unclear. This CDR3 contains 14 residues. Trimming removed 4 bases from V and 0 bases from J, with 13 bases in between. Germline-derived CDR1 and CDR2 are GTSNPN and SVGIG (reference sequence). The CDR3 loop is CAWNGRTGSYEQYF. In DNA form, the CDR3 reads TGTGCCTGGAACGGCAGAACGGGCTCCTACGAGCAGTACTTC.

The rearrangement uses TRBV19 and TRBJ2-3; maybe TRBD1 (5 bases). The V gene lost 10 bases and the J gene lost 2 bases, with 25 bases spanning the gap. Germline CDR1 and CDR2: LNHDA and SQIVND (reference sequence). This CDR3 is built from 17 residues. CDR3 region: CATTPTFPGFNTDTQYF. DNA for the CDR3: TGTGCCACCACACCGACATTCCCAGGGTTTAACACAGATACGCAGTATTTT.

The gene calls are TRBV11-2 and TRBJ2-1, with 9 bases identical to TRBD2. Trimming cost V 3 bases and J 5 bases; bases outside gene matches: 11. Germline V lookup: CDR1 SGHAT, CDR2 FQNNGV. The CDR3 has 17 residues. CDR3 region: CASSFRASGTTDNEQFF. The CDR3 region has the DNA TGTGCCAGCAGCTTTAGGGCTAGCGGGACCACCGACAATGAGCAGTTCTTC.

The rearrangement links TRBV29-1 to TRBJ1-1, with TRBD1 identical over 7 bases. Per the germline V gene, CDR1 is SQVTM and CDR2 is ANQGSEA. The CDR3 is made up of 13 amino acids. V was pared by 4 bases and J by 0 bases, with 2 bases of the junction left unmatched. The CDR3: CSVAGTVNTEAFF. In DNA form, the CDR3 reads TGCAGCGTTGCCGGGACAGTGAACACTGAAGCTTTCTTT. The complete variable domain, with remaining parts taken from reference TRBV29-1 and TRBJ1-1, reads SAVISQKPSRDICQRGTSLTIQCQVDSQVTMMFWYRQQPGQSLTLIATANQGSEATYESGFVIDKFPISRPNLTFSTLTVSNMSPEDSSIYLCSVAGTVNTEAFFGQGTRLTVV.